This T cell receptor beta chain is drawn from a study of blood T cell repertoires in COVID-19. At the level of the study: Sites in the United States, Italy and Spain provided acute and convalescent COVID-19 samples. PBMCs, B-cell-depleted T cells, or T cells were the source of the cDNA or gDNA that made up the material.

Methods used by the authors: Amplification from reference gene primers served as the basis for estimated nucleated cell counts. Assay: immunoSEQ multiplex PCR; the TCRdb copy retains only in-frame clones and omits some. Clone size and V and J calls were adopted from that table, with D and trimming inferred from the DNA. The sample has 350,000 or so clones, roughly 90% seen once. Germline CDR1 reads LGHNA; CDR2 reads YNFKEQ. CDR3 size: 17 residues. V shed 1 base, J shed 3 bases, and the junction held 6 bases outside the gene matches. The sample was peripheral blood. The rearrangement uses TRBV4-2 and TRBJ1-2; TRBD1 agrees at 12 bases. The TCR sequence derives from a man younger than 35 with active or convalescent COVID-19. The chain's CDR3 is CASSQAPGQGADYGYTF. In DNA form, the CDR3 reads TGTGCCAGCAGCCAAGCACCGGGACAGGGGGCTGACTATGGCTACACCTTC.